This TCR beta chain was identified in a study of T cells in Graves' hyperthyroidism and ophthalmopathy. General observations from the study: Ophthalmopathy was told apart from stable hyperthyroidism by a 13 V-J model.

RNA transcripts provided the source from which TCR beta CDR3 regions were amplified. Primed by the HTBI set, a first-round RT-PCR was run on the TCR CDR3. Each CDR3 protein is one row after TCRdb ran MiXCR on the multiplex PCR reads. The profile shows 400,000 or so distinct CDR3 sequences, about 14% of them singletons. The CDR3 contains 16 residues. Germline V gives CDR1 SGDLS, CDR2 YYNGEE. V was pared by 5 bases and J by 1 base, with 11 bases of the junction left unmatched. This clonotype was seen more than once but under ten times. The antigen remains unidentified. Isolation of PBMCs was performed on 8.5 to 10 ml fresh peripheral blood.

Sequencing input: blood. The TCR originated in a man aged 45 to 65 with Graves' ophthalmopathy. The genes are TRBV9 and TRBJ2-5, with TRBD2 matching over 7 bases. CDR3 loop: CASRPAGLPSQETQYF. The DNA of the CDR3 is TGTGCCAGCAGGCCAGCGGGACTACCCTCCCAAGAGACCCAGTACTTC. Looking up the rest from reference TRBV9 and TRBJ2-5 gives the full variable domain: DSGVTQTPKHLITATGQRVTLRCSPRSGDLSVYWYQQSLDQGLQFLIQYYNGEERAKGNILERFSAQQFPDLHSELNLSSLELGDSALYFCASRPAGLPSQETQYFGPGTRLLVL.